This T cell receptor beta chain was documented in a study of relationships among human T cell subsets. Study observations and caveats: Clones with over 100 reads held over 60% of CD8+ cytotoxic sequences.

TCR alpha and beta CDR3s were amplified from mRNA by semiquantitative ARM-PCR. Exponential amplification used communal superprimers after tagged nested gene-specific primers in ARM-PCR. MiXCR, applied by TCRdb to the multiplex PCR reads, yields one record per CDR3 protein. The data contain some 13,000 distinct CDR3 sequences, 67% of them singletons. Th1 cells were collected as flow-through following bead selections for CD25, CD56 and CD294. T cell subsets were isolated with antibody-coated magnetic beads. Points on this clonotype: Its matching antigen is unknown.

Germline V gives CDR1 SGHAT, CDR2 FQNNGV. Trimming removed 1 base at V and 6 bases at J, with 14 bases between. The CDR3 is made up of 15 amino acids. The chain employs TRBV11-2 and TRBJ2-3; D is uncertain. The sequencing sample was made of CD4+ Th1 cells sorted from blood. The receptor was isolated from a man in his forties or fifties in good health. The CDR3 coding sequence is TGTGCCAGCAGCTTAGGGTCTGTGGGGTCCGATACGCAGTATTTT. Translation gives CASSLGSVGSDTQYF.